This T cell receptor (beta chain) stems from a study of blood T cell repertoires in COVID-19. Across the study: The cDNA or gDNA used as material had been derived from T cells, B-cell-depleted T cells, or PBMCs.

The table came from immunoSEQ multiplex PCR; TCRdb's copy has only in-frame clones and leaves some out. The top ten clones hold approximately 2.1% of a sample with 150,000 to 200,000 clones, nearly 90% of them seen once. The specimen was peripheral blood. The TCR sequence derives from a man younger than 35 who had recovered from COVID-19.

The CDR3 spells CASSMRTSGRALNEQFF. The CDR3 DNA reads TGTGCCAGCAGCATGCGGACTAGCGGGAGGGCGCTGAATGAGCAGTTCTTC. The V call is TRBV7-2, the J call TRBJ2-1; 15 bases are a match to TRBD2. Germline V gene lookup returns CDR1 SGHTA and CDR2 FQGNSA. The CDR3 consists of 17 residues. V shed 5 bases and J 7 bases; nucleotides not matched to a gene: 9.